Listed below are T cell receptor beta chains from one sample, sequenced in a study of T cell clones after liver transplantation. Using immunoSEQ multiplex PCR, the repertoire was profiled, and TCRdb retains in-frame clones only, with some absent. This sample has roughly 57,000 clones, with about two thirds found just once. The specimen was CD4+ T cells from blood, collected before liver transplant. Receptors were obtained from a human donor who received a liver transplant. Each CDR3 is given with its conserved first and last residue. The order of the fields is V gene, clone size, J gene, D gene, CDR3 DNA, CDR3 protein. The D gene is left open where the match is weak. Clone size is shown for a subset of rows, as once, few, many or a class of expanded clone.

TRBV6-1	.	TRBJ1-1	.	TGTGCCAGCAGTGAGGGGGGTATGAACACTGAAGCTTTCTTT	CASSEGGMNTEAFF
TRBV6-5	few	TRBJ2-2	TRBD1	TGTGCCAGCACCAAAGGGACAGTTAACACCGGGGAGCTGTTTTTT	CASTKGTVNTGELFF
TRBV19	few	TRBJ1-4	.	TGTGCCAGTAGTAACAGGATGGCTAATGAAAAACTGTTTTTT	CASSNRMANEKLFF
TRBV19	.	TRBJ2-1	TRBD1	TGTGCCAGTAGTATACACAGGGGGATGAACAATGAGCAGTTCTTC	CASSIHRGMNNEQFF
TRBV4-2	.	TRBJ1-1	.	TGTGCCAGCAGCCAAGTAGGGGGGGCAGGGACTGAAGCTTTCTTT	CASSQVGGAGTEAFF
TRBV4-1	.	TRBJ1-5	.	TGCGCCAGCAGCCCGAGCGTAGGGGATAGCAATCAGCCCCAGCATTTT	CASSPSVGDSNQPQHF
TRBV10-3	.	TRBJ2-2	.	TGTGCCATCAGTGGCGGTCCCGGGGAGCTGTTTTTT	CAISGGPGELFF
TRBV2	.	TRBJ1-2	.	TGTGCCAGCAGTGAACCGACAGAGCTTTATGGCTACACCTTC	CASSEPTELYGYTF
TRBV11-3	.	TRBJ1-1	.	TGTGCCAGCAGCTTTGAGGGGAACACTGAAGCTTTCTTT	CASSFEGNTEAFF
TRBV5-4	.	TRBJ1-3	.	TGTGCCAGCAGCTTGGACAGTTACTCTGGAAACACCATATATTTT	CASSLDSYSGNTIYF
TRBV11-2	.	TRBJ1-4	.	TGTGCCAGCAGTTTGAACTCTAATGAAAAACTGTTTTTT	CASSLNSNEKLFF
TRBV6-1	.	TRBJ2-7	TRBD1	TGTGCCAGCAGTGATCCGGGACAGGGGTTCTACGAGCAGTACTTC	CASSDPGQGFYEQYF
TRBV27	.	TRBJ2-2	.	TGTGCCAGCAGTTTCGTCGAGGCCGGGGAGCTGTTTTTT	CASSFVEAGELFF
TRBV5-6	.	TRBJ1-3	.	TGTGCCAGCAGCTTGTGGGCAAACTCTGGAAACACCATATATTTT	CASSLWANSGNTIYF
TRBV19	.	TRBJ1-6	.	TGTGCCAGTAGTATAGCCTCAGGGGCGGATTCACCCCTCCACTTT	CASSIASGADSPLHF